This TCR beta chain stems from a study of shared clonotypes between healthy human individuals. Study-wide findings and caveats: Lower generation probabilities were found for non-shared clonotypes than for those shared by all four donors.

The repertoire was sequenced with immunoSEQ multiplex PCR; TCRdb's copy has only in-frame clones and lacks some. Of about 510,000 clones detected, 90% to 97% appear once; the ten largest clones hold about 0.064%. About this clone: The antigen is undetermined.

The TCR comes from a woman aged 25 to 45 in good health. Material for sequencing was naive CD4+ T cells sorted from blood. Subset meaning: CD45RA+ positively selected.

In DNA, the CDR3 is TGTGCCAGCGGGGGGAGGCAGACGTACACCGGGGAGCTGTTTTTT. Protein: CASGGRQTYTGELFF. The chain links TRBV9 to TRBJ2-2, with D perhaps TRBD2 (6 bases). Germline CDR1 is SGDLS and CDR2 is YYNGEE. This CDR3 comprises 15 residues. V was clipped by 7 bases and J by 3 bases, with 16 bases between them.